These 30 T cell receptor beta chains originate from one sample sequenced in a study of blood T cell repertoires in COVID-19. Method: immunoSEQ multiplex PCR; TCRdb's copy keeps in-frame clones and lacks some. Of 650,000 to 800,000 clones in the sample, approximately 90% were seen once. Sequences were obtained from peripheral blood. These receptor sequences come from a woman in her late teens or twenties with acute or convalescent COVID-19.

The CDR3 loop reads CASSTLTGKKLGGYF. The CDR3 DNA is TGTGCCAGCAGTACATTGACAGGAAAGAAGCTAGGCGGGTACTTC. V gene TRBV27 combines with J gene TRBJ2-7; perhaps TRBD1 as D (6 bases). V was pared by 5 bases and J by 12 bases, with 26 bases between. CDR1 is MNHEY, CDR2 SMNVEV, per germline (reference sequence). This CDR3 is built from 15 residues.

The rearrangement links TRBV4-3 to TRBJ2-7; perhaps TRBD1 as D (5 bases). V was shortened by 0 bases and J by 3 bases, with 9 bases between the two germline ends. The CDR3 contains 14 residues. Per the germline V gene, CDR1 is LGHNA and CDR2 is YSLEER. CDR3 protein: CASSQDSRDYEQYF. CDR3 DNA sequence: TGCGCCAGCAGCCAAGATTCCAGGGACTACGAGCAGTACTTC.

The V gene is TRBV29-1, the J gene TRBJ1-1; 7 nucleotides agree with TRBD1. Germline trimming cut 4 bases from V and 0 bases from J; bases unmatched to any gene: 2. CDR1 and CDR2 from the germline V gene are SQVTM and ANQGSEA. The CDR3 has 13 amino acids. CDR3 loop: CSVAGGVNTEAFF. The CDR3 bases are TGCAGCGTTGCAGGGGGTGTGAACACTGAAGCTTTCTTT.

The gene calls are TRBV11-2 and TRBJ2-7; TRBD1 matches at 8 bases. The CDR3 totals 16 residues. CDR1 and CDR2 (germline): SGHAT, FQNNGV. Losses at the gene ends were 4 bases for V and 4 bases for J; bases not matched to a gene: 12. The CDR3 DNA reads as TGTGCCAGCAGCTCACTAAAATTGGACAGGGCTTACGAGCAGTACTTC. Protein: CASSSLKLDRAYEQYF.

The gene calls are TRBV7-2 and TRBJ2-7; perhaps TRBD2 as D (6 bases). Germline CDR1 SGHTA, CDR2 FQGNSA. Trimming removed 5 bases at V and 2 bases at J, with 10 bases between. The CDR3 contains 13 residues. The CDR3 DNA follows: TGTGCCAGCAGCCGAACGGGGGCCTACGAGCAGTACTTC. Residues: CASSRTGAYEQYF. Filled out from reference TRBV7-2 and TRBJ2-7, the complete variable domain reads GAGVSQSPSNKVTEKGKDVELRCDPISGHTALYWYRQSLGQGLEFLIYFQGNSAPDKSGLPSDRFSAERTGGSVSTLTIQRTQQEDSAVYLCASSRTGAYEQYFGPGTRLTVT.

V gene TRBV6-2 or TRBV6-3 combines with J gene TRBJ1-5; 7 bases are a match to TRBD1. Germline V lookup: CDR1 MNHEY, CDR2 SVGEGT. The J segment lost 3 bases and the V segment lost 2 bases, leaving 4 bases of the junction unmatched. The CDR3 has 15 residues. This CDR3 reads CASSYADRTNQPQHF. DNA of the CDR3: TGTGCCAGCAGTTACGCGGACAGGACCAATCAGCCCCAGCATTTT.

The chain uses TRBV7-3 and TRBJ2-3; D is possibly TRBD2 (6 bases). The CDR3 has 15 amino acids. The germline gives CDR1 SGHTA, CDR2 FQGTGA. V was pared by 3 bases and J by 1 base, with 11 bases between. For the CDR3, the DNA is TGTGCCAGCAGCTTTGATCCTAGCGGCACAGATACGCAGTATTTT. Amino acid sequence: CASSFDPSGTDTQYF.

The rearrangement joins TRBV5-4 to TRBJ1-6; 8 bases map to TRBD1. Germline loops: CDR1 SGHNT, CDR2 YYREEE (reference sequence). V lost 7 bases to trimming and J lost 11 bases; unmatched junction nucleotides: 5. CDR3 length: 12 amino acids. CDR3 residues: CASGTGGTPLHF. CDR3 nucleotide sequence: TGTGCCAGCGGTACAGGGGGAACACCCCTCCACTTT.

This clone was recorded once. The J gene is TRBJ2-1, the V gene TRBV6-5; 8 bases fit TRBD2. This CDR3 is built from 15 residues. Germline V lookup: CDR1 MNHEY, CDR2 SVGAGI. Losses at the gene ends were 7 bases for V and 2 bases for J; bases not matched to a gene: 7. The CDR3 is CASTQRGFPYNEQFF. CDR3 DNA sequence: TGTGCCAGCACCCAGCGGGGGTTCCCCTACAATGAGCAGTTCTTC.

This chain connects TRBV5-6 to TRBJ1-2; a weak D match, TRBD1 (5 bases). From germline, CDR1 is SGHDT and CDR2 YYEEEE. CDR3 size: 13 residues. The V and J ends lost 4 bases and 0 bases respectively, with 7 bases between them. In DNA form, the CDR3 reads TGTGCCAGCAGCCCGACAGCTAACTATGGCTACACCTTC. The encoded protein is CASSPTANYGYTF.

Points on this clone: This sample includes further DNA sequences coding for the same CDR3. The V and J genes are TRBV19 and TRBJ1-5, with unresolved D. V was pared by 0 bases and J by 1 base, with 13 bases between. The V gene's germline CDR1 is LNHDA and CDR2 SQIVND (reference sequence). The CDR3 is made up of 17 amino acids. The CDR3 DNA reads as TGTGCCAGTAGTATAGATTGGTTCAGAGCGAGCAATCAGCCCCAGCATTTT. Amino acid sequence: CASSIDWFRASNQPQHF.

The genes are TRBV14 and TRBJ2-6; maybe TRBD1 (5 bases). V gave up 3 bases and J gave up 1 base, with 13 bases separating them. The germline CDR1 and CDR2 sequences are SGHDN and FVKESK. This CDR3 has 17 amino acids. The CDR3 reads CASSHPTQGSGANVLTF. CDR3 DNA: TGTGCCAGCAGCCACCCAACGCAGGGTTCTGGGGCCAACGTCCTGACTTTC.

The chain uses TRBV7-3 and TRBJ1-1; maybe TRBD1 (6 bases). This CDR3 has 13 amino acids. V lost 3 bases to trimming and J lost 5 bases, with 10 bases between them. Germline CDR1 SGHTA, CDR2 FQGTGA. CDR3 sequence reads: CASSFSGTTEAFF. The CDR3 nucleotides read TGTGCCAGCAGCTTTTCCGGGACAACTGAAGCTTTCTTT.

This chain uses TRBV30 with TRBJ1-1; D unresolved. CDR1 is GTSNPN, CDR2 SVGIG, per germline (reference sequence). The CDR3 has 11 residues. V was cut by 1 base and J by 10 bases, with 10 bases left in between. Here the CDR3 reads CAWSAYFGAFF. CDR3 bases: TGTGCCTGGAGTGCCTACTTCGGAGCTTTCTTT.

V usage is TRBV6-1 and J usage is TRBJ1-1; the D is unclear. The V and J ends lost 2 bases and 4 bases respectively, with 8 bases between them. Germline-derived CDR1 and CDR2 are MNHNS and SASEGT. The length of the CDR3 is 13 residues. The CDR3 region is CASSEWGGTEAFF. The DNA of the CDR3 is TGTGCCAGCAGTGAATGGGGAGGCACTGAAGCTTTCTTT.

This clone has a single count. This chain joins TRBV7-7 and TRBJ2-5; no definite D call. Trimming shortened V by 0 bases and J by 5 bases, and 7 bases separated the two germline ends. CDR1 SSHAT and CDR2 FNYEAQ come from the germline V gene (reference sequence). This CDR3 spans 13 amino acids. The CDR3, as DNA: TGTGCCAGCAGCTTAGCGGCCAGGGAGACCCAGTACTTC. Its translation is CASSLAARETQYF. The variable domain in full, completed from reference TRBV7-7 and TRBJ2-5, reads GAGVSQSPRYKVTKRGQDVTLRCDPISSHATLYWYQQALGQGPEFLTYFNYEAQPDKSGLPSDRFSAERPEGSISTLTIQRTEQRDSAMYRCASSLAARETQYFGPGTRLLVL.

This chain joins TRBV6-5 and TRBJ2-2; D is undetermined. Trimming removed 7 bases at V and 6 bases at J, with 15 bases between. This CDR3 has 14 residues. From germline, CDR1 is MNHEY and CDR2 SVGAGI. CDR3 region: CASKEMVGAGELFF. The CDR3 coding sequence is TGTGCCAGCAAGGAGATGGTCGGCGCCGGGGAGCTGTTTTTT.

This clone was picked up one time. The chain recombines TRBV12-3 or TRBV12-4 with TRBJ1-5; TRBD1 might be the D (5 bases). Deletions cut 7 bases from V and 5 bases from J, with 9 bases between. The CDR3 length is 12 residues. For the CDR3, the DNA is TGTGCCAGCAACTGGGGGGATCAGCCCCAGCATTTT. The encoded protein is CASNWGDQPQHF.

This rearrangement joins TRBV12-3 or TRBV12-4 to TRBJ2-3; possible D gene TRBD1, 6 bases. The CDR3 has 13 amino acids. Trimming removed 3 bases at V and 3 bases at J, with 7 bases between. CDR3 amino acids: CASSFTGTDTQYF. The CDR3 DNA follows: TGTGCCAGCAGTTTCACAGGGACAGATACGCAGTATTTT.

The chain combines TRBV5-1 with TRBJ1-2; perhaps TRBD1 as D (5 bases). This CDR3 spans 15 amino acids. Looked up from germline, CDR1 is SGHRS and CDR2 is YFSETQ. Trimming shortened V by 4 bases and J by 6 bases, and 19 bases separated the two germline ends. CDR3 coding DNA: TGCGCCAGCAGCCCGGGGGAGGGCGCATGGAATGGCTACACCTTC. Translation: CASSPGEGAWNGYTF.

The V gene is TRBV27, the J gene TRBJ1-4; perhaps TRBD1 as D (6 bases). The length of the CDR3 is 14 residues. Germline loops: CDR1 MNHEY, CDR2 SMNVEV (reference sequence). The V end was cut by 5 bases, the J end by 4 bases, with 11 bases between. CDR3 bases: TGTGCCAGCAGTCTTTTAGGGGGTAATGAAAAACTGTTTTTT. This sequence encodes CASSLLGGNEKLFF.

V gene TRBV24-1 combines with J gene TRBJ2-7; no definite D call. CDR3 length: 13 amino acids. CDR1 and CDR2 (germline): KGHDR, SFDVKD. Trimming took 3 bases from V and 4 from J, leaving 9 bases between them. CDR3 sequence: CATSDNLGYEQYF. CDR3 nucleotide sequence: TGTGCCACCAGTGATAACCTCGGGTACGAGCAGTACTTC.

This chain joins TRBV29-1 and TRBJ2-3, with a tentative D call TRBD1 (7 bases). Germline V lookup: CDR1 SQVTM, CDR2 ANQGSEA. Deletions cut 7 bases from V and 2 bases from J, with 10 bases between. The CDR3 totals 12 residues. CDR3 in DNA: TGCAGCGGCGGGACAGACACAGATACGCAGTATTTT. Translated: CSGGTDTDTQYF.

The chain carries TRBV5-4 and TRBJ2-7; the D gene is possibly TRBD1 (6 bases). V lost 2 bases to trimming and J lost 6 bases, with 12 bases between them. The germline V gene encodes CDR1 SGHNT and CDR2 YYREEE (reference sequence). This CDR3 has 13 amino acids. The CDR3 loop reads CASSFYRDSEQYF. Written as DNA, the CDR3 is TGTGCCAGCAGCTTCTACAGGGATAGCGAGCAGTACTTC.

This clone was recorded only once. The rearrangement joins TRBV27 to TRBJ1-1, with 8 bases fitting TRBD1. J was trimmed by 7 bases and V by 5 bases; bases with no gene match: 12. CDR3 length: 15 amino acids. From germline, CDR1 is MNHEY and CDR2 SMNVEV (reference sequence). CDR3 in DNA: TGTGCCAGCAGTCCCCCCGGGACAGGTCAGGATGAAGCTTTCTTT. This gives the protein CASSPPGTGQDEAFF.

This clone has just one count. V is TRBV6-2 or TRBV6-3 and J is TRBJ1-5; 7 bases map to TRBD1. In germline, CDR1 is MNHEY, CDR2 SVGEGT. V dropped 2 bases and J dropped 5; count of bases not matched to a gene: 3. The CDR3 contains 14 residues. The CDR3 bases are TGTGCCAGCAGTTACGGGACAGATCATCAGCCCCAGCATTTT. Its translation is CASSYGTDHQPQHF.

This chain uses TRBV27 with TRBJ1-4; TRBD1 might be the D (5 bases). Between the trimmed V and J ends, which lost 8 bases and 8 bases, there was a span of 18 bases. This CDR3 has 14 amino acids. CDR1 and CDR2 (germline): MNHEY, SMNVEV (reference sequence). CDR3 sequence reads: CASRSGGEGEKLFF. The CDR3 coding sequence is TGTGCCAGCCGTTCAGGAGGGGAGGGGGAAAAACTGTTTTTT.

The chain links TRBV19 to TRBJ2-7, with 7 bases identical to TRBD1. The length of the CDR3 is 15 residues. Per the germline V gene, CDR1 is LNHDA and CDR2 is SQIVND (reference sequence). J lost 3 bases, V lost 5 bases, and 10 bases had no gene match. The CDR3 here is CASSPRQGSGYEQYF. In DNA, the CDR3 is TGTGCCAGTAGTCCTCGACAGGGTTCTGGCTACGAGCAGTACTTC.

The chain has TRBV18 and TRBJ1-2; D is unclear. V was shortened by 8 bases and J by 2 bases, with 15 bases between the two germline ends. CDR3 length: 14 residues. Per germline, CDR1 KGHSH and CDR2 LQKENI. CDR3 nucleotide sequence: TGTGCCAGCGGGCAGTTTAATGCCAACTATGGCTACACCTTC. As protein: CASGQFNANYGYTF.

The chain recombines TRBV29-1 with TRBJ2-5; D unclear. The germline V gene has CDR1 SQVTM and CDR2 ANQGSEA. V lost 3 bases and J lost 5, with 10 bases in between. CDR3 length: 12 amino acids. The CDR3 DNA sequence: TGCAGCGTTGATCCGTTCTACGAGACCCAGTACTTC. Its protein product is CSVDPFYETQYF.